This T cell receptor beta chain was recorded in a study of blood T cell repertoires in COVID-19. Overall study context: From T cells, B-cell-depleted T cells, or PBMCs came the material, which was cDNA or gDNA.

The protocol was immunoSEQ multiplex PCR, while the TCRdb copy is restricted to in-frame clones and leaves out a portion. Of around 300,000 clones detected, approximately 90% appear once; the ten largest clones hold approximately 4%. V shed 7 bases and J shed 5 bases, with 17 bases lying between them. This CDR3 contains 15 residues. The V gene's germline CDR1 is SEHNR and CDR2 FQNEAQ (reference sequence). The sample comprised peripheral blood. The clonotype comes from a woman in her forties with acute or convalescent COVID-19. The chain combines TRBV7-9 with TRBJ1-4, with D unclear. The CDR3 nucleotides read TGTGCCAGCACCCCCCCTGGGAGTTTCAATGAAAAACTGTTTTTT. Translation gives CASTPPGSFNEKLFF.